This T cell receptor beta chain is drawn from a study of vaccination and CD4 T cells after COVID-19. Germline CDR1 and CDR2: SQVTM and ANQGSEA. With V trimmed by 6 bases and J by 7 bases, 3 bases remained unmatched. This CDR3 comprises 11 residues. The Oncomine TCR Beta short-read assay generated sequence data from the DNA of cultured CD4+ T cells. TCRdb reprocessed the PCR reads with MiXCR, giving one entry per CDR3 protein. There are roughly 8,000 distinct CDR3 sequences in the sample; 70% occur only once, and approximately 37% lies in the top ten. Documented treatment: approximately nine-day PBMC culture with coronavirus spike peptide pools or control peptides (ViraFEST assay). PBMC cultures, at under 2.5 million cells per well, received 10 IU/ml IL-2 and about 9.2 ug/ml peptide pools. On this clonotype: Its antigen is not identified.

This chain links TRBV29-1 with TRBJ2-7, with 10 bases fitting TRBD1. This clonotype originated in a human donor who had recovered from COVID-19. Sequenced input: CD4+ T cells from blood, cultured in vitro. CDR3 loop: CSVRTGGEQYF. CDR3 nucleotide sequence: TGCAGCGTAAGGACAGGGGGGGAGCAGTACTTC.